This T cell receptor (beta chain) is drawn from a study of blood T cell repertoires in COVID-19. Study background: PBMCs, B-cell-depleted T cells, or T cells provided the cDNA or gDNA that made up the material.

Source study methods: Reference gene primer amplification yielded estimated nucleated cell counts. TCRdb's table, derived via immunoSEQ multiplex PCR, lists solely in-frame clones and lacks some. D and trimming were read from the DNA, whereas the V and J calls and clone size are those reported in that table. The sample has some 240,000 clones; approximately 86% are singletons. Living in 20 to 30 US areas, the participants were between roughly 18 and 90 years of age. Membership in each cohort depended on participant-reported clinical history. CDR3 length: 17 residues. The clonotype originates from a woman aged 40-49 years with acute COVID-19. The source material was PBMCs or T cells enriched from blood (not recorded which). V gene TRBV21-1 combines with J gene TRBJ2-5; TRBD2, as called in the table, went unchecked against the DNA. TRBV21-1 is termed a pseudogene. The CDR3 region has the DNA TGTGCCAGCAGCAAAGTGGAAAGCGGGAGTGTCCAAGAGACCCAGTACTTC. Amino acids: CASSKVESGSVQETQYF.